Each of the 18 T cell receptor beta chains below was sequenced from the same sample in a study of OX40 agonist ivuxolimab in advanced cancers. The library was produced with the immunoSEQ multiplex PCR assay. This is the immuneACCESS table as TCRdb keeps it, with only in-frame sequences that have V and J called. A part of the clones is gone; compared with another copy, unresolved V genes explain less than half, and the rest is unexplained. Here the sample has fewer than 70,000 clones; roughly 80% occur a single time. The ten top clones hold around 3.2% of the sample. The specimen was CD4+ or CD8+ T cells sorted from blood, collected in a trial of the OX40 agonist ivuxolimab. The origin of the receptors is an adult with an advanced solid tumor such as melanoma, head and neck, liver or kidney cancer.

The CDR3 DNA follows: TGTGCCAGCAGTTCGACAGGGGGCGGCGAAAAACTGTTTTTT. It yields the protein CASSSTGGGEKLFF. The J gene is TRBJ1-4, the V gene TRBV28; TRBD1 aligns across 10 bases. The junction had 4 bases not matched to a gene; V was cut back by 4 bases and J by 8 bases. The CDR3 is made up of 14 amino acids. CDR1 and CDR2 (germline): MDHEN, SYDVKM.

The V gene is TRBV19, the J gene TRBJ1-5, with 7 bases lining up with TRBD1. In germline, CDR1 is LNHDA, CDR2 SQIVND (reference sequence). This CDR3 comprises 16 residues. The trim removed 6 bases at V and 2 bases at J, leaving 10 bases unmatched. The CDR3 loop reads CASRHDRAGRNQPQHF. The CDR3 DNA follows: TGTGCCAGTAGGCATGACAGGGCGGGACGCAATCAGCCCCAGCATTTT.

This chain joins TRBV6-1 and TRBJ1-4; D is perhaps TRBD1 (5 bases). The CDR3 has 13 residues. V was cut by 9 bases and J by 7 bases, with 15 bases left in between. Germline V gene data show CDR1 as MNHNS and CDR2 as SASEGT. As DNA, the CDR3 is TGTGCCAGTCGGGACTCGACATTTGAAAAACTGTTTTTT. Residues: CASRDSTFEKLFF.

The V and J genes are TRBV30 and TRBJ1-1, with 9 bases matching TRBD1. The CDR3 length is 14 residues. With V trimmed by 4 bases and J by 10 bases, 13 bases remained unmatched. From germline, CDR1 is GTSNPN and CDR2 SVGIG (reference sequence). CDR3 residues: CAWIEGTGTAVAFF. DNA of the CDR3: TGTGCCTGGATAGAAGGGACAGGGACTGCTGTAGCTTTCTTT.

The chain carries TRBV5-6 and TRBJ1-4, with 8 bases fitting TRBD1. The CDR3 loop spans 15 amino acids. CDR1 is SGHDT, CDR2 YYEEEE, per germline. V lost 1 base, J lost 8 bases, and 7 bases stayed unmatched. CDR3 sequence: CASSLTGTGWEKLFF. For the CDR3, the DNA is TGTGCCAGCAGCTTGACGGGGACAGGCTGGGAAAAACTGTTTTTT.

CDR3 sequence reads: CASSLGLSTYNEQFF. In nucleotides, the CDR3 is TGTGCCAGCAGCTTGGGTTTGAGTACCTACAATGAGCAGTTCTTC. V and J are TRBV5-6 and TRBJ2-1; D call uncertain. Between the trimmed V and J ends, which lost 0 bases and 2 bases, there was a span of 9 bases. The V gene's germline CDR1 is SGHDT and CDR2 YYEEEE. The CDR3 runs 15 residues.

The rearrangement joins TRBV5-4 to TRBJ1-3; maybe TRBD1 (5 bases). This CDR3 contains 14 residues. V was trimmed by 6 bases and J by 0 bases, leaving 10 bases between them. Germline V lookup: CDR1 SGHNT, CDR2 YYREEE (reference sequence). The CDR3 nucleotides read TGTGCCAGCAAGGGGTGGGGCTCTGGAAACACCATATATTTT. This sequence encodes CASKGWGSGNTIYF.

V gene TRBV7-3 combines with J gene TRBJ1-4, with D possibly TRBD1 on 5 matching bases. The ends were cut back, 2 bases at V and 8 bases at J, with 12 bases in the middle. The CDR3 runs to 14 residues. CDR1 and CDR2 from the germline V gene are SGHTA and FQGTGA. CDR3 sequence: CASSLGGTGEKLFF. CDR3 bases: TGTGCCAGCAGCTTAGGAGGGACGGGGGAAAAACTGTTTTTT.

A few counts support this clone. The gene calls are TRBV27 and TRBJ2-3; TRBD2 matches at 9 bases. After removal of 3 bases from V and 6 bases from J, the junction contained 7 bases not matched to a gene. The CDR3 is made up of 15 amino acids. In germline, CDR1 is MNHEY, CDR2 SMNVEV (reference sequence). The CDR3 nucleotides read TGTGCCAGCAGTTTCCTGGCGGGGGGGCGGGATACGCAGTATTTT. It yields the protein CASSFLAGGRDTQYF.

This clone showed up just a few times. This CDR3 reads CASSSGTGQSGNTIYF. In DNA, the CDR3 is TGCGCCAGCAGCTCTGGGACGGGCCAGTCTGGAAACACCATATATTTT. The rearrangement uses TRBV5-1 and TRBJ1-3; maybe TRBD1 (5 bases). The CDR3 length is 16 residues. The germline CDR1 and CDR2 sequences are SGHRS and YFSETQ. Trimming shortened V by 3 bases and J by 1 base, and 14 bases separated the two germline ends.

The CDR3 region is CASSLLRQTYGYTF. The DNA of the CDR3 is TGTGCCAGCAGCTTACTTCGACAGACGTATGGCTACACCTTC. V usage is TRBV7-2 and J usage is TRBJ1-2, with D possibly TRBD1 on 5 matching bases. Trimming pared 2 bases from V and 5 bases from J, leaving 12 bases between. The CDR3 sequence is 14 residues long. The germline CDR1 and CDR2 sequences are SGHTA and FQGNSA.

The V gene is TRBV10-3, the J gene TRBJ2-2, with no clear D. With 4 bases removed from V and 2 bases from J, the gap between germline ends came to 17 bases. CDR1 is ENHRY and CDR2 is SYGVKD in the germline V gene. CDR3 length: 17 residues. CDR3 loop: CAISALGLDPNTGELFF. The CDR3 bases are TGTGCCATCAGTGCATTAGGCCTAGACCCAAACACCGGGGAGCTGTTTTTT.

This sequence joins TRBV21-1 and TRBJ1-1. TRBV21-1 is recorded as a pseudogene. This CDR3 is 16 amino acids long. The CDR3 DNA reads TGTGCCAGCAGCCCAAGGACTCGGGGTGTATGCCCTGAAGCTTTCTTT. Translating gives CASSPRTRGVCPEAFF.

This clone was seen a few times. V and J are TRBV5-4 and TRBJ1-4; D perhaps matches TRBD1 (6 bases). Germline V gene data show CDR1 as SGHNT and CDR2 as YYREEE (reference sequence). V gave up 4 bases and J gave up 4 bases, with 14 bases separating them. This CDR3 has 15 amino acids. This chain's CDR3 is CASSPGQTLNEKLFF. The CDR3 DNA is TGTGCCAGCAGCCCCGGACAGACGCTTAATGAAAAACTGTTTTTT.

The chain employs TRBV19 and TRBJ2-3; weak D call: TRBD1 (6 bases). The CDR3 is 15 amino acids. Germline loops: CDR1 LNHDA, CDR2 SQIVND (reference sequence). V was cut by 3 bases and J by 0 bases, with 10 bases left in between. The CDR3 sequence: CASSIQGHSTDTQYF. The CDR3 coding sequence is TGTGCCAGTAGTATCCAGGGGCATAGCACAGATACGCAGTATTTT.

The rearrangement links TRBV9 to TRBJ1-1, with D perhaps TRBD1 (6 bases). Per germline, CDR1 SGDLS and CDR2 YYNGEE. V was shortened by 3 bases and J by 5 bases, with 14 bases between the two germline ends. This CDR3 is 14 amino acids long. The CDR3: CASSGTGLRTEAFF. CDR3 DNA sequence: TGTGCCAGCAGCGGCACAGGGTTGAGAACTGAAGCTTTCTTT. The full variable domain, its missing parts supplied by reference TRBV9 and TRBJ1-1, is DSGVTQTPKHLITATGQRVTLRCSPRSGDLSVYWYQQSLDQGLQFLIQYYNGEERAKGNILERFSAQQFPDLHSELNLSSLELGDSALYFCASSGTGLRTEAFFGQGTRLTVV.

This clone appeared a single time. V gene TRBV4-2 combines with J gene TRBJ2-3, with D perhaps matching TRBD1 or TRBD2 (5 bases each). Trimming shortened V by 0 bases and J by 2 bases, and 15 bases separated the two germline ends. This CDR3 region has 17 residues. CDR1 and CDR2 from the germline V gene are LGHNA and YNFKEQ. In nucleotides, the CDR3 is TGTGCCAGCAGCCAAGATAAACGGGGCGGCCTCACAGATACGCAGTATTTT. Translation: CASSQDKRGGLTDTQYF.

The rearrangement links TRBV9 to TRBJ1-3; no clear D. The CDR3 covers 12 residues. In germline, CDR1 is SGDLS, CDR2 YYNGEE. Trimming took 5 bases from V and 4 from J, leaving 7 bases between them. The CDR3 DNA is TGTGCCAGCAGTACAAACGGAAACACCATATATTTT. Its translation is CASSTNGNTIYF. Based on the CDR3 plus reference TRBV9 and TRBJ1-3, the full variable domain is DSGVTQTPKHLITATGQRVTLRCSPRSGDLSVYWYQQSLDQGLQFLIQYYNGEERAKGNILERFSAQQFPDLHSELNLSSLELGDSALYFCASSTNGNTIYFGEGSWLTVV.